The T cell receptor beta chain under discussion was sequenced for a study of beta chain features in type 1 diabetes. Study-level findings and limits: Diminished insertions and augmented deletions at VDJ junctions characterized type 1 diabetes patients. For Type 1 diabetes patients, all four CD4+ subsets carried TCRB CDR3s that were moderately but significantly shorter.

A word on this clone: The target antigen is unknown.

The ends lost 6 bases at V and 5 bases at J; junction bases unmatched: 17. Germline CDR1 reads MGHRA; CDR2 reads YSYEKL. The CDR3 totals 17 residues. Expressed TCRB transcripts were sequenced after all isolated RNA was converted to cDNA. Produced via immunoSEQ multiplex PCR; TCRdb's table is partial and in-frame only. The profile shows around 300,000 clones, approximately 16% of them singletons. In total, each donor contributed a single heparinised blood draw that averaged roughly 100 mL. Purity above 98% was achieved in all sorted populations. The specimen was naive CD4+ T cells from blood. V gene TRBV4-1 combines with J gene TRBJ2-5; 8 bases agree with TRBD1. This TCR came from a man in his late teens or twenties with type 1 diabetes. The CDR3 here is CASSHRTGTVDVETQYF. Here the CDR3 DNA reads TGCGCCAGCAGTCACCGGACAGGGACGGTAGACGTTGAGACCCAGTACTTC.